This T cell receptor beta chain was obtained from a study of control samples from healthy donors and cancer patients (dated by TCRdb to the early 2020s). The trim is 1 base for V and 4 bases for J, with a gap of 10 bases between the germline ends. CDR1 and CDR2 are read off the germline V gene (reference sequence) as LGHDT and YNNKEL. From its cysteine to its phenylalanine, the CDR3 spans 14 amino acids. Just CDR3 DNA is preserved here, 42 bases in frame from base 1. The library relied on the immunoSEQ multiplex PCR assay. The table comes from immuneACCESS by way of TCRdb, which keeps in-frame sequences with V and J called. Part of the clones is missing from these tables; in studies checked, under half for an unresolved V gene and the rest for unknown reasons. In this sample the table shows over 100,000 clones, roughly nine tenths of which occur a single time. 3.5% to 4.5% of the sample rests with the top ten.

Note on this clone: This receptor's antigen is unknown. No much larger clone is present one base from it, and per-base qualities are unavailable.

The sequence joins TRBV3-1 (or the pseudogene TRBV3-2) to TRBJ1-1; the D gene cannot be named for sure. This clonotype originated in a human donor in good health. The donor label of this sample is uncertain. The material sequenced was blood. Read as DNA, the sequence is TGTGCCAGCAGCCAAGGGTGGATAGGCACTGAAGCTTTCTTT. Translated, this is CASSQGWIGTEAFF.